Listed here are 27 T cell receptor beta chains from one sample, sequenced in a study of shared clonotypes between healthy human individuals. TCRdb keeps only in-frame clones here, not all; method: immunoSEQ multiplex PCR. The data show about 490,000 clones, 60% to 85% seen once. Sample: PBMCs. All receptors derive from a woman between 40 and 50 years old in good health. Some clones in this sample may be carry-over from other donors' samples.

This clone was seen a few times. The CDR3 DNA reads TGCAGCGTTGAAGACGGACTAGCGGGACAGGAGCAGTACTTC. Translated: CSVEDGLAGQEQYF. The chain joins TRBV29-1 to TRBJ2-7, with TRBD2 matching 12 bases. This CDR3 region has 14 residues. Germline V gene lookup returns CDR1 SQVTM and CDR2 ANQGSEA. The junction had 4 bases not matched to a gene; V was cut back by 0 bases and J by 7 bases.

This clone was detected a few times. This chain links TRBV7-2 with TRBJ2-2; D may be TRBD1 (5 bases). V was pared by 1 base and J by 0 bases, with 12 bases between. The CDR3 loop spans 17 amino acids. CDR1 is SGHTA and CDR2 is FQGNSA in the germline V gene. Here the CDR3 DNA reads TGTGCCAGCAGCTTAGTATCAGGGCCCGCGAACACCGGGGAGCTGTTTTTT. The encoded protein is CASSLVSGPANTGELFF.

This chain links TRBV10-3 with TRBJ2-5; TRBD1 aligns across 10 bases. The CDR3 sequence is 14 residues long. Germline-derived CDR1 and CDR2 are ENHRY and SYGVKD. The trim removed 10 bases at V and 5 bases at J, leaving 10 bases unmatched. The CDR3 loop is CATRGGDRGETQYF. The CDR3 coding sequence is TGTGCCACCCGGGGGGGGGACAGGGGCGAGACCCAGTACTTC.

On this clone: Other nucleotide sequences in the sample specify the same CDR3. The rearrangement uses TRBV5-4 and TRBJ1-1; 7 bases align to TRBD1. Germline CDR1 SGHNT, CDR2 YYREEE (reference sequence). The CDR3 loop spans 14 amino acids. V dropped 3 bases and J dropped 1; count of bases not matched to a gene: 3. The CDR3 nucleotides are TGTGCCAGCAGCTCGGGACAGACGAACACTGAAGCTTTCTTT. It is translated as CASSSGQTNTEAFF.

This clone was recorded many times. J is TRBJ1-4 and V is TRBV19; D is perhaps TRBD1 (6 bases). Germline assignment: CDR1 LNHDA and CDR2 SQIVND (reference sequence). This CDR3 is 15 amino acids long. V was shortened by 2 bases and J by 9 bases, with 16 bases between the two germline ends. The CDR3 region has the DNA TGTGCCAGTAGTATATTGGGGGGCTCGTTTAAAAAACTGTTTTTT. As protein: CASSILGGSFKKLFF.

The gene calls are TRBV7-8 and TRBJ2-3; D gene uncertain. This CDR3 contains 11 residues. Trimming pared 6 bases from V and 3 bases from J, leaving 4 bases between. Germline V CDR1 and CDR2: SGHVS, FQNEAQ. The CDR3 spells CASRVTDTQYF. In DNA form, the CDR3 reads TGTGCCAGCAGAGTTACAGATACGCAGTATTTT.

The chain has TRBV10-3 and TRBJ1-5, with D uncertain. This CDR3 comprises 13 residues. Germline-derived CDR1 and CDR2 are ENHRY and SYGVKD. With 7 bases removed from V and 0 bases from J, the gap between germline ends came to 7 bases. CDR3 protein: CAIKEYSNQPQHF. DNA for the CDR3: TGTGCCATCAAGGAGTATAGCAATCAGCCCCAGCATTTT.

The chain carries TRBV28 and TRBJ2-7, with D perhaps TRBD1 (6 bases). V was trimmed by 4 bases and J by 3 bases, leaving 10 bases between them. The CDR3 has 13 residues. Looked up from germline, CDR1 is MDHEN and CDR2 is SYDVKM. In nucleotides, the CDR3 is TGTGCCAGCAGTTCGGGACAACTCTACGAGCAGTACTTC. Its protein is CASSSGQLYEQYF.

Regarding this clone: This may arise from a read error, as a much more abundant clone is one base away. The DNA of the CDR3 is TGCGCCGGCAGCTTGGGCGGACAGGCCCTCCAAGAGACCCAGTACTTC. Its translation: CAGSLGGQALQETQYF. This sequence joins TRBV5-1 and TRBJ2-5; TRBD1 matches 7 bases. The length of the CDR3 is 16 residues. Germline V lookup: CDR1 SGHRS, CDR2 YFSETQ.

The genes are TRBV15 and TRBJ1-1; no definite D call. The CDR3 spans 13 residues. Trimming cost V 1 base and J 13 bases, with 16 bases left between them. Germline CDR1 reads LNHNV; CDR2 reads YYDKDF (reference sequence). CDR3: CATSRGAGSWGFF. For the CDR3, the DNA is TGTGCCACCAGCAGAGGGGCGGGGAGCTGGGGTTTCTTT.

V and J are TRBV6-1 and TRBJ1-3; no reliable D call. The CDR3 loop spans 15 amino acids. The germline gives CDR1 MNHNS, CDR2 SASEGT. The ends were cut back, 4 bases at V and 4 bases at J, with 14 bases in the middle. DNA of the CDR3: TGTGCCAGCAGTGGATTCGGGGTCTCCGGAAACACCATATATTTT. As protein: CASSGFGVSGNTIYF.

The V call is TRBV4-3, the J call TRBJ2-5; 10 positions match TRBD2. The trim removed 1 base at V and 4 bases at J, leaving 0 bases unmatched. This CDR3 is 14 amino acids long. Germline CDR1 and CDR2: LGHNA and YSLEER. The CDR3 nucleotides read TGCGCCAGCAGCCAAGGACTAGCGGGAGAGACCCAGTACTTC. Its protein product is CASSQGLAGETQYF.

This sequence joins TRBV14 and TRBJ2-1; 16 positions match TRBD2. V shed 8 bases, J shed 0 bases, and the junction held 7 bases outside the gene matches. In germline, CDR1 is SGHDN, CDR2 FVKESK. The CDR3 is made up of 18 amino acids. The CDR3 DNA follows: TGTGCCAGCTCGGGACTAGCGGGAGGGGCGAGCTCCTACAATGAGCAGTTCTTC. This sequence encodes CASSGLAGGASSYNEQFF.

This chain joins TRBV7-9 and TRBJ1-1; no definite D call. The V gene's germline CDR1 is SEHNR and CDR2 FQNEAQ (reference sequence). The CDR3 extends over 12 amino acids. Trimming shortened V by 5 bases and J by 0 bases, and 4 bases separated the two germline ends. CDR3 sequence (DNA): TGTGCCAGCAGCCCACTGAACACTGAAGCTTTCTTT. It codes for CASSPLNTEAFF. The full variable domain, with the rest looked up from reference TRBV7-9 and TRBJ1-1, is DTGVSQNPRHKITKRGQNVTFRCDPISEHNRLYWYRQTLGQGPEFLTYFQNEAQLEKSRLLSDRFSAERPKGSFSTLEIQRTEQGDSAMYLCASSPLNTEAFFGQGTRLTVV.

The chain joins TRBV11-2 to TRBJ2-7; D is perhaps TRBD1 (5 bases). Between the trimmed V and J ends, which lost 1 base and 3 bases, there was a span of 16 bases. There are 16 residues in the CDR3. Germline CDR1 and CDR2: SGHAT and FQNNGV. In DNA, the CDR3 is TGTGCCAGCAGCTTAGCTTGGTCAGGGCTACACTACGAGCAGTACTTC. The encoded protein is CASSLAWSGLHYEQYF.

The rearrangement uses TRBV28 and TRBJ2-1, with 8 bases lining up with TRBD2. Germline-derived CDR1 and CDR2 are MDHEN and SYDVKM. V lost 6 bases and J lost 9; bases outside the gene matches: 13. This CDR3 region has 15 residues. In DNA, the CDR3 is TGTGCCAGCAGGAATGCCGGGACTAGGTACGTTGAGCAGTTCTTC. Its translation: CASRNAGTRYVEQFF.

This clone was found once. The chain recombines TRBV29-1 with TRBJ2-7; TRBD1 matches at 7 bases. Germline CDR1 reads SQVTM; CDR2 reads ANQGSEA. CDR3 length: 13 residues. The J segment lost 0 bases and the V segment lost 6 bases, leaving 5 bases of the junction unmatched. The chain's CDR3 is CSVLTGTSYEQYF. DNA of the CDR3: TGCAGCGTCCTGACAGGGACCTCCTACGAGCAGTACTTC.

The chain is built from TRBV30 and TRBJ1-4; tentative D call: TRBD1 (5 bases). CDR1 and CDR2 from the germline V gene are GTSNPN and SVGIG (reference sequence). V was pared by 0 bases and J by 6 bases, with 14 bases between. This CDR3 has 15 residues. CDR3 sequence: CAWSVIWGWYEKLFF. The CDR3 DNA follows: TGTGCCTGGAGTGTGATTTGGGGGTGGTATGAAAAACTGTTTTTT. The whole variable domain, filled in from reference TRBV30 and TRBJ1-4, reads SQTIHQWPATLVQPVGSPLSLECTVEGTSNPNLYWYRQAAGRGLQLLFYSVGIGQISSEVPQNLSASRPQDRQFILSSKKLLLSDSGFYLCAWSVIWGWYEKLFFGSGTQLSVL.

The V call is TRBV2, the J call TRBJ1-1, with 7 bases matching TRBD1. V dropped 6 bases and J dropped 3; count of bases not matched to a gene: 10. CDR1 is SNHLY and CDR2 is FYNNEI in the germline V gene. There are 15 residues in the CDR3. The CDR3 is CASSPRPGGDTEAFF. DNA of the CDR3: TGTGCCAGCAGCCCTCGCCCAGGGGGGGACACTGAAGCTTTCTTT. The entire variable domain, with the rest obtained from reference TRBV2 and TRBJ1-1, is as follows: EPEVTQTPSHQVTQMGQEVILRCVPISNHLYFYWYRQILGQKVEFLVSFYNNEISEKSEIFDDQFSVERPDGSNFTLKIRSTKLEDSAMYFCASSPRPGGDTEAFFGQGTRLTVV.

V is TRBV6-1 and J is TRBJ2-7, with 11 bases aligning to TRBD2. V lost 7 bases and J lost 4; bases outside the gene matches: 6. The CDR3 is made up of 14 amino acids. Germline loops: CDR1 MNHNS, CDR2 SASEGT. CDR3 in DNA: TGTGCCAGCACCCGACTAGCGGGACCGTACGAGCAGTACTTC. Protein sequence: CASTRLAGPYEQYF.

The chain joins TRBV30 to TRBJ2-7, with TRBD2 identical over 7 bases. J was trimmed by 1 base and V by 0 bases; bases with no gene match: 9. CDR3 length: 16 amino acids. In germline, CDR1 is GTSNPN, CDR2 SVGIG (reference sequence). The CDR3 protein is CAWSVHGRPPSYEQYF. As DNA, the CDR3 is TGTGCCTGGAGTGTTCACGGGAGGCCGCCTTCCTACGAGCAGTACTTC.

CDR3 in amino acids: CASSRGVGQPQHF. CDR3 DNA sequence: TGTGCCAGCTCTCGGGGGGTCGGACAGCCCCAGCATTTT. The chain links TRBV18 to TRBJ1-5, with D perhaps matching TRBD1 (5 bases). CDR1 and CDR2 (germline): KGHSH, LQKENI. The CDR3 runs to 13 residues. V was clipped by 6 bases and J by 7 bases, with 13 bases between them.

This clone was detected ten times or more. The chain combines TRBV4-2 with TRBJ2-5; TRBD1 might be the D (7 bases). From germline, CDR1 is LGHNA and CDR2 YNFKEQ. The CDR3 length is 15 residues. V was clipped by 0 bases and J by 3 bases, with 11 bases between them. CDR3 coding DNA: TGTGCCAGCAGCCAAGATCCCAGGGGGGAAGAGACCCAGTACTTC. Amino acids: CASSQDPRGEETQYF.

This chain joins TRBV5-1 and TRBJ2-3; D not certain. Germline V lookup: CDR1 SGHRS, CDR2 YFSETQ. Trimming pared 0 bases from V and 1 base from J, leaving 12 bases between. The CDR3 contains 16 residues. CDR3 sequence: CASSLGDGLGTDTQYF. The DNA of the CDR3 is TGCGCCAGCAGCTTGGGGGATGGGTTGGGCACAGATACGCAGTATTTT.

Here the CDR3 reads CASSGSNYGYTF. CDR3 DNA: TGTGCCAGCAGCGGATCCAACTATGGCTACACCTTC. The genes are TRBV7-9 and TRBJ1-2; D is undetermined. This CDR3 is 12 amino acids long. CDR1 and CDR2 (germline): SEHNR, FQNEAQ (reference sequence). Trimming shortened V by 5 bases and J by 2 bases, and 6 bases separated the two germline ends.

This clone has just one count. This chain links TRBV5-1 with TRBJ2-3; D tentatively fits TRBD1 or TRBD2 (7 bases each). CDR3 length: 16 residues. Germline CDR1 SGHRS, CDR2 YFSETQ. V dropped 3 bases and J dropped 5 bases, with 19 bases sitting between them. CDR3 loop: CASSSQGRVGGDTQYF. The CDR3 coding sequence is TGCGCCAGCAGCTCACAGGGGAGGGTAGGAGGAGATACGCAGTATTTT.

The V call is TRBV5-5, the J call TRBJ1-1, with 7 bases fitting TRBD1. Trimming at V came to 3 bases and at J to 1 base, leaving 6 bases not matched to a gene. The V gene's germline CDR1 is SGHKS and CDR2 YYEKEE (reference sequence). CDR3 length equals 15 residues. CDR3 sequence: CASSSPWTGNTEAFF. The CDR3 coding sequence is TGTGCCAGCAGCTCCCCCTGGACAGGGAACACTGAAGCTTTCTTT.